Reported below is one T cell receptor (beta chain). Some clones are missing from TCRdb's copy, which holds only in-frame ones; the method was immunoSEQ multiplex PCR. The sample has around 190,000 clones, about 80% seen once. The CDR3 runs to 12 residues. Deletions cut 9 bases from V and 8 bases from J, with 13 bases between. Germline V CDR1 and CDR2: SGHTA, FQGNSA. The record originates from a study of blood T cell repertoires in COVID-19. Study summary: Sources were T cells, B-cell-depleted T cells, or PBMCs; the material itself was cDNA or gDNA.

V usage is TRBV7-2 and J usage is TRBJ2-2, with D possibly matching TRBD2 (5 bases). The receptor's source is a woman between 45 and 65 years old with active or convalescent COVID-19. The sequenced sample consisted of peripheral blood. The chain's CDR3 is CASRKRVGELFF. The CDR3 DNA follows: TGTGCCAGTAGAAAGAGGGTGGGGGAGCTGTTTTTT.